This entry features one T cell receptor (beta chain) sequence. Antigen unknown. This sample was included in a study of cytomegalovirus exposure and HLA in healthy donors. Regarding the study as a whole: The study put some 150 TCR beta chains on its list as cytomegalovirus-associated. The presence/absence work took it that sequencing depth was about the same across donors. Immune exposure data for these donors was limited to CMV serostatus.

Donors sampled were nominally healthy, though unrecorded immune exposures were likely. The PCR employed 60 Vbeta primers together with 13 Jbeta primers. Sequencing was performed with immunoSEQ multiplex PCR; in TCRdb, only in-frame clones are kept and a portion is missing. The data show about 67,000 clones, approximately 67% seen once. This TCR derives from a woman aged 25 to 39 in good health and CMV-seronegative. Sequences were obtained from PBMCs.

CDR3 bases: TGTGCCAGCTCACCCGGACAGGACACCTACAATGAGCAGTTCTTC. Translated, it gives CASSPGQDTYNEQFF. The rearrangement joins TRBV18 to TRBJ2-1; 7 nucleotides align to TRBD1. CDR3 length: 15 residues. Germline CDR1 KGHSH, CDR2 LQKENI. The J segment lost 2 bases and the V segment lost 3 bases, leaving 4 bases of the junction unmatched.